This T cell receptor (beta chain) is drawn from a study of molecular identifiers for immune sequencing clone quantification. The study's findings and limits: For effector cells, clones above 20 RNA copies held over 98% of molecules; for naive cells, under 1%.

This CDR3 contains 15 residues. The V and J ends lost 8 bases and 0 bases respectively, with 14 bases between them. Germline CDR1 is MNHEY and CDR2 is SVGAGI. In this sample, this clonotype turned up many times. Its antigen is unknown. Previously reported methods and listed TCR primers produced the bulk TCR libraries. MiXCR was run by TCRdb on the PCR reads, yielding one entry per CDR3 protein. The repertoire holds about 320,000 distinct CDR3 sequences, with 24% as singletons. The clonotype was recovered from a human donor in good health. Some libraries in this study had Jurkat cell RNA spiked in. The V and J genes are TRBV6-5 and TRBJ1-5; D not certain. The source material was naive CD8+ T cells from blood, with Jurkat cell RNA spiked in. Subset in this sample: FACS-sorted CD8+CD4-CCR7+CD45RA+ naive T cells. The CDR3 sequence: CASLPSQASNQPQHF. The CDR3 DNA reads TGTGCCAGCCTCCCGTCCCAAGCTAGCAATCAGCCCCAGCATTTT.